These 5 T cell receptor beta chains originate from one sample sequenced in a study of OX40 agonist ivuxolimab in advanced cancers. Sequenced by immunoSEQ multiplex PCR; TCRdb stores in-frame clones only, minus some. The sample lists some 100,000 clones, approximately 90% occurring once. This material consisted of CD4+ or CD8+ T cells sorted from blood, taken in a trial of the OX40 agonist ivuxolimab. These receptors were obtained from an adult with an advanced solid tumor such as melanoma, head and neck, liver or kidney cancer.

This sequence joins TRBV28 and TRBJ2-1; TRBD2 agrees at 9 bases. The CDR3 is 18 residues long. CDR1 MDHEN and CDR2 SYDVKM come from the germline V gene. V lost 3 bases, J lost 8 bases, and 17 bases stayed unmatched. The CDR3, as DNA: TGTGCCAGCAGTTTTAATTTCGGAGGCGGCGGGAGGGCCTATGAGCAGTTCTTC. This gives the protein CASSFNFGGGGRAYEQFF. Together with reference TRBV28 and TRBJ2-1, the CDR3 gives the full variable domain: DVKVTQSSRYLVKRTGEKVFLECVQDMDHENMFWYRQDPGLGLRLIYFSYDVKMKEKGDIPEGYSVSREKKERFSLILESASTNQTSMYLCASSFNFGGGGRAYEQFFGPGTRLTVL.

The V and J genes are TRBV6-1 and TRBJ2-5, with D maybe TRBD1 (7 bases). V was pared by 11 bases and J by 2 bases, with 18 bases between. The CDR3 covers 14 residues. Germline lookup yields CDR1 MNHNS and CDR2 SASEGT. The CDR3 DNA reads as TGTGCCCTCGGGGGCAGGGGGGCTCAAGAGACCCAGTACTTC. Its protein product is CALGGRGAQETQYF.

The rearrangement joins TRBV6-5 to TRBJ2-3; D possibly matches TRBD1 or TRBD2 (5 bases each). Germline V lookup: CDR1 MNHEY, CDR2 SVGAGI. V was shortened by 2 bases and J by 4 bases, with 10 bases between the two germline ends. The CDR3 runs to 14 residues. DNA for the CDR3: TGTGCCAGCAGTTACCGGGACGGAGCAGATACGCAGTATTTT. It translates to CASSYRDGADTQYF.

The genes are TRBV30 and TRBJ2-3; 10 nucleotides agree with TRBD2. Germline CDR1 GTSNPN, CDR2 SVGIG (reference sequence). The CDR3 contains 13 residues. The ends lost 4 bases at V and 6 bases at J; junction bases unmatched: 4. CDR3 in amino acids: CAWTSGSTDTQYF. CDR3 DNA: TGTGCCTGGACTAGCGGGAGTACGGATACGCAGTATTTT.

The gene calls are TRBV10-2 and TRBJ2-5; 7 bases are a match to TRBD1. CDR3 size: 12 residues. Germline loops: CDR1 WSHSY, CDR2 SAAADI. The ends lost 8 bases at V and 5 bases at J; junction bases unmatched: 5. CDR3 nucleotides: TGCGCCAGCCAGCCGGACAGGGAGACCCAGTACTTC. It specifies CASQPDRETQYF.